The 29 T cell receptor beta chains below were found in one sample sequenced in a study of OX40 agonist ivuxolimab in advanced cancers. The method was immunoSEQ multiplex PCR; TCRdb's version includes in-frame clones alone and lacks a portion of them. The table has some 75,000 clones, around nine tenths seen once. The input for sequencing was CD4+ or CD8+ T cells sorted from blood, taken in a trial of the OX40 agonist ivuxolimab. The receptors originated from an adult with an advanced solid tumor such as melanoma, head and neck, liver or kidney cancer.

V gene TRBV15 combines with J gene TRBJ2-7, with D perhaps matching TRBD2 (5 bases). V was clipped by 1 base and J by 5 bases, with 18 bases between them. The CDR3 is 16 residues long. CDR1 is LNHNV, CDR2 YYDKDF, per germline (reference sequence). The CDR3 spells CATSRAGTISRDEQYF. CDR3 DNA: TGTGCCACCAGCAGAGCGGGAACTATCTCTCGTGACGAGCAGTACTTC.

This clone was detected a few times. This sequence joins TRBV28 and TRBJ2-7; D remains ambiguous. Germline V gene lookup returns CDR1 MDHEN and CDR2 SYDVKM. The CDR3 consists of 9 residues. The CDR3, as DNA: TGTGCCACCAGTTACGAGCAGTACGTC. Encoded protein: CATSYEQYV.

A note on this clone: Additional DNA sequences in this sample encode the identical CDR3. V and J are TRBV28 and TRBJ1-5; tentatively, D is TRBD1 (5 bases). The V gene lost 2 bases and the J gene lost 0 bases, with 8 bases spanning the gap. There are 15 residues in the CDR3. CDR1 MDHEN and CDR2 SYDVKM come from the germline V gene. CDR3 sequence reads: CASSLEGYSNQPQHF. The CDR3 DNA reads TGTGCCAGCAGTTTAGAGGGGTATAGCAATCAGCCCCAGCATTTT.

The rearrangement links TRBV7-2 to TRBJ2-5; unclear D gene. CDR3 size: 14 residues. The V gene lost 2 bases and the J gene lost 1 base, with 8 bases spanning the gap. Germline CDR1 is SGHTA and CDR2 is FQGNSA. The CDR3 nucleotides are TGTGCCAGCAGCTTATGGGCAGGCCAAGAGACCCAGTACTTC. It yields the protein CASSLWAGQETQYF.

The J gene is TRBJ2-1, the V gene TRBV14; D uncertain. V was cut by 4 bases and J by 2 bases, with 12 bases left in between. The CDR3 runs 15 residues. CDR1 SGHDN and CDR2 FVKESK come from the germline V gene. CDR3 loop: CASSLSRWTYNEQFF. The CDR3, as DNA: TGTGCCAGCAGCCTAAGCAGGTGGACCTACAATGAGCAGTTCTTC.

The rearrangement uses TRBV7-8 and TRBJ1-2, with D unresolved. The CDR3 runs 15 residues. V gave up 0 bases and J gave up 0 bases, with 8 bases separating them. The germline CDR1 and CDR2 sequences are SGHVS and FQNEAQ. CDR3 in amino acids: CASSLAPVSNYGYTF. The CDR3 coding sequence is TGTGCCAGCAGCTTAGCGCCAGTCTCTAACTATGGCTACACCTTC.

The CDR3 loop reads CASSTPGTGAGGYTF. Written as DNA, the CDR3 is TGTGCCAGTAGTACCCCCGGGACAGGGGCGGGGGGCTACACCTTC. The chain joins TRBV19 to TRBJ1-2; 10 bases are shared with TRBD1. Unmatched junction bases numbered 10, after V lost 4 bases and J lost 8 bases. Per germline, CDR1 LNHDA and CDR2 SQIVND (reference sequence). The CDR3 is made up of 15 amino acids.

The rearrangement links TRBV1 to TRBJ1-3. TRBV1 is deemed a pseudogene. The CDR3 is made up of 18 amino acids. The CDR3 protein is CTSSQVGIAEVWENTIYF. CDR3 bases: TGCACCAGCAGCCAAGTTGGGATCGCAGAGGTTTGGGAAAACACCATATATTTT.

The chain recombines TRBV6-4 with TRBJ1-5; the D gene is possibly TRBD1 (5 bases). V shed 0 bases and J shed 2 bases, with 8 bases lying between them. Germline V gives CDR1 MRHNA, CDR2 SNTAGT. This CDR3 is built from 15 residues. The CDR3 nucleotides read TGTGCCAGCAGTGACTCAGGGGTTGGCAATCAGCCCCAGCATTTT. Translating gives CASSDSGVGNQPQHF.

The chain has TRBV2 and TRBJ2-6; TRBD1 agrees at 10 bases. Germline values: CDR1 SNHLY, CDR2 FYNNEI. The CDR3 has 16 residues. As DNA, the CDR3 is TGTGCAGAGGGGACAGGGGTAGTCGCTGGGGCCAACGTCCTGACTTTC. This sequence encodes CAEGTGVVAGANVLTF.

The chain couples TRBV18 to TRBJ2-7; 7 nucleotides match TRBD2. The germline V gene encodes CDR1 KGHSH and CDR2 LQKENI. The V gene end was trimmed by 6 bases and the J gene end by 7 bases; junction bases not matched to a gene: 9. This CDR3 spans 13 amino acids. CDR3 nucleotide sequence: TGTGCCAGCTCTCTAGGACTAGAGGGGGAGCAGTACGTC. Its translation: CASSLGLEGEQYV.

The V gene is TRBV5-5, the J gene TRBJ2-7; TRBD2 is a possible D gene (5 bases). CDR3 length: 14 amino acids. CDR1 is SGHKS and CDR2 is YYEKEE in the germline V gene (reference sequence). V was pared by 2 bases and J by 2 bases, with 11 bases between. This CDR3 is CASSFRGGPYEQYF. The CDR3 bases are TGTGCCAGCAGCTTTCGTGGCGGGCCCTACGAGCAGTACTTC.

This clone was seen only once. The chain couples TRBV5-1 to TRBJ1-4; D might be TRBD1 (5 bases). Trimming removed 1 base at V and 3 bases at J, with 22 bases between. CDR1 and CDR2 (germline): SGHRS, YFSETQ. The CDR3 spans 19 residues. The DNA of the CDR3 is TGCGCCAGCAGCTTGATGCCCGTCGGATTTGGGGGGGCTAATGAAAAACTGTTTTTT. Amino acid sequence: CASSLMPVGFGGANEKLFF.

The J gene is TRBJ2-3, the V gene TRBV5-1; D is perhaps TRBD1 or TRBD2 (5 bases each). Germline assignment: CDR1 SGHRS and CDR2 YFSETQ. This CDR3 contains 13 residues. Trimming removed 4 bases from V and 5 bases from J, with 11 bases in between. Here the CDR3 DNA reads TGCGCCAGCAGCCCCGGGACGGGAGATACGCAGTATTTT. Encoded protein: CASSPGTGDTQYF.

The chain carries TRBV10-3 and TRBJ1-1; 10 nucleotides align to TRBD1. This CDR3 has 14 residues. Germline V gene sequence: CDR1 ENHRY, CDR2 SYGVKD. Trimming removed 6 bases from V and 4 bases from J; junction bases left unmatched: 5. The CDR3 sequence: CAIRGTGEGTEAFF. In DNA form, the CDR3 reads TGTGCCATCAGAGGGACAGGGGAGGGCACTGAAGCTTTCTTT.

The gene calls are TRBV2 and TRBJ1-4, with D possibly TRBD1 on 5 matching bases. Germline V gene sequence: CDR1 SNHLY, CDR2 FYNNEI. V lost 8 bases, J lost 11 bases, and 9 bases lay in between. CDR3 size: 10 residues. The CDR3 sequence: CASAEGKLFF. CDR3 nucleotides: TGTGCCAGCGCCGAGGGGAAACTGTTTTTT.

The chain is built from TRBV28 and TRBJ2-3, with 13 bases aligning to TRBD2. Unmatched junction bases numbered 6, after V lost 4 bases and J lost 5 bases. From germline, CDR1 is MDHEN and CDR2 SYDVKM. This CDR3 contains 16 residues. The CDR3 loop reads CASSSGLAGEVDTQYF. DNA of the CDR3: TGTGCCAGCAGTTCCGGACTAGCGGGGGAAGTAGATACGCAGTATTTT.

The rearrangement uses TRBV6-5 and TRBJ2-2; 7 bases are a match to TRBD1. The ends lost 0 bases at V and 3 bases at J; junction bases unmatched: 1. This CDR3 is built from 15 residues. The germline V gene encodes CDR1 MNHEY and CDR2 SVGAGI. The CDR3 bases are TGTGCCAGCAGTTACTCTGGGACAGACACCGGGGAGCTGTTTTTT. Its translation is CASSYSGTDTGELFF.

This clone was counted a single time. The chain links TRBV5-5 to TRBJ2-7; 9 positions agree with TRBD2. V shed 6 bases and J 6 bases; nucleotides not matched to a gene: 7. The CDR3 consists of 13 residues. Germline CDR1 reads SGHKS; CDR2 reads YYEKEE (reference sequence). In DNA, the CDR3 is TGTGCCAGCAATCTAGCGGGGTTTTCCGAGCAGTACGTC. Encoded protein: CASNLAGFSEQYV.

The V gene is TRBV4-3, the J gene TRBJ2-5; tentative D call: TRBD1 (6 bases). In germline, CDR1 is LGHNA, CDR2 YSLEER. V was cut by 0 bases and J by 5 bases, with 13 bases left in between. The CDR3 has 15 amino acids. The CDR3 DNA reads as TGCGCCAGCAGCCAAGATCTCGGAAGGGGGGAGACCCAGTACTTC. Protein product: CASSQDLGRGETQYF.

A remark on this clone: Distinct nucleotide sequences in the sample also encode this CDR3. V gene TRBV7-9 combines with J gene TRBJ2-3; TRBD2 matches at 8 bases. The CDR3 runs to 14 residues. Germline lookup yields CDR1 SEHNR and CDR2 FQNEAQ (reference sequence). The trim removed 4 bases at V and 5 bases at J, leaving 5 bases unmatched. This CDR3 reads CASSSGTRGDTQYF. For the CDR3, the DNA is TGTGCCAGCAGCTCTGGGACTAGGGGAGATACGCAGTATTTT.

The rearrangement joins TRBV5-6 to TRBJ2-1; 12 nucleotides match TRBD2. The CDR3 length is 17 residues. V lost 3 bases and J lost 14; bases outside the gene matches: 18. Germline V lookup: CDR1 SGHDT, CDR2 YYEEEE. The CDR3 spells CASSSLLTSGGFAREFF. The CDR3 bases are TGTGCCAGCAGCTCCCTCCTGACTAGCGGGGGTTTCGCGCGGGAGTTCTTC. Full variable domain (remainder filled in from reference TRBV5-6 and TRBJ2-1): DAGVTQSPTHLIKTRGQQVTLRCSPKSGHDTVSWYQQALGQGPQFIFQYYEEEERQRGNFPDRFSGHQFPNYSSELNVNALLLGDSALYLCASSSLLTSGGFAREFFGPGTRLTVL.

The chain carries TRBV7-2 and TRBJ1-2; D is unresolved. V gave up 7 bases and J gave up 8 bases, with 20 bases separating them. Germline loops: CDR1 SGHTA, CDR2 FQGNSA. The CDR3 is 14 residues long. CDR3 nucleotide sequence: TGTGCCAGCACCTCATTCGCCTGGTCGGGAGGCTACACCTTC. It translates to CASTSFAWSGGYTF.

The CDR3 here is CASSVSVNNSPLHF. The CDR3 nucleotides are TGTGCCAGCAGTGTGTCGGTAAATAATTCACCCCTCCACTTT. The chain recombines TRBV25-1 with TRBJ1-6, with D unclear. Per germline, CDR1 MGHDK and CDR2 SYGVNS. V dropped 4 bases and J dropped 5 bases, with 9 bases sitting between them. The CDR3 is 14 residues long. Based on the CDR3 plus reference TRBV25-1 and TRBJ1-6, the full variable domain is EADIYQTPRYLVIGTGKKITLECSQTMGHDKMYWYQQDPGMELHLIHYSYGVNSTEKGDLSSESTVSRIRTEHFPLTLESARPSHTSQYLCASSVSVNNSPLHFGNGTRLTVT.

This clone came up once. V gene TRBV4-2 combines with J gene TRBJ2-7; 15 bases are a match to TRBD2. Germline CDR1 LGHNA, CDR2 YNFKEQ. CDR3 length: 19 amino acids. The V segment lost 4 bases and the J segment 2 bases; nucleotides outside the gene matches: 12. The CDR3 reads CASSLEPGLAGGSPYEQYF. CDR3 coding DNA: TGTGCCAGCAGCCTGGAACCGGGACTAGCGGGGGGAAGTCCCTACGAGCAGTACTTC.

The rearrangement links TRBV18 to TRBJ2-1; D is uncertain. CDR1 is KGHSH, CDR2 LQKENI, per germline. Deletions cut 5 bases from V and 8 bases from J, with 10 bases between. CDR3 length equals 12 residues. The CDR3 spells CASSNKGDEQFF. The CDR3 coding sequence is TGTGCCAGCTCAAACAAGGGCGATGAGCAGTTCTTC.

The chain has TRBV19 and TRBJ1-5; D perhaps matches TRBD1 (6 bases). V was shortened by 5 bases and J by 2 bases, with 19 bases between the two germline ends. The CDR3 sequence is 17 residues long. Germline V CDR1 and CDR2: LNHDA, SQIVND (reference sequence). CDR3 nucleotide sequence: TGTGCCAGTAGTCCGGGACACGGCTTTGAGGGCAATCAGCCCCAGCATTTT. This codes for CASSPGHGFEGNQPQHF. Based on the CDR3 plus reference TRBV19 and TRBJ1-5, the full variable domain is DGGITQSPKYLFRKEGQNVTLSCEQNLNHDAMYWYRQDPGQGLRLIYYSQIVNDFQKGDIAEGYSVSREKKESFPLTVTSAQKNPTAFYLCASSPGHGFEGNQPQHFGDGTRLSIL.

The rearrangement links TRBV28 to TRBJ1-2, with unresolved D. The V gene lost 6 bases and the J gene lost 8 bases, with 28 bases spanning the gap. The CDR3 covers 17 residues. The germline gives CDR1 MDHEN, CDR2 SYDVKM. The CDR3 loop is CASSSSGRSPPGSGYTF. CDR3 sequence (DNA): TGTGCCAGCAGCTCCTCCGGGCGATCCCCCCCTGGGAGCGGCTACACCTTC.

CDR3 residues: CAISGVDYTQYF. The CDR3 coding sequence is TGTGCCATCAGTGGGGTAGACTATACGCAGTATTTT. The chain links TRBV10-3 to TRBJ2-3; no firm D call. The ends were cut back, 4 bases at V and 7 bases at J, with 9 bases in the middle. This CDR3 has 12 residues. Looked up from germline, CDR1 is ENHRY and CDR2 is SYGVKD.